Listed here are 3 T cell receptor beta chains from one sample, sequenced in a study of tissue T cells after allogeneic stem cell transplantation. Repertoires were generated with immunoSEQ multiplex PCR, while TCRdb's copy carries only in-frame clones and drops some. The sample yields roughly 45,000 clones, roughly 73% seen once. The sample comprised sorted cells pooled from one or two spleens. The source of these receptors is a pool of C57BL/6 mice in good health.

About this clone itself: Mouse gene names apply. The sequenced fragment ends 1 residue before the CDR3 boundary, so the rest is inferred from the germline J gene. The chain carries TRBV15 and TRBJ2-7; D is uncertain. The CDR3 is made up of 13 amino acids. From germline, CDR1 is SGHND and CDR2 FRSKSL. The ends were cut back, 2 bases at V and 3 bases at J, with 8 bases in the middle. CDR3 DNA, as far as it was read: TGTGCCAGCAGTTTACAGGCCCTCTATGAACAGTAC. This encodes CASSLQALYEQY. The full-length CDR3 reads as CASSLQALYEQYF.

As concerns this clone: Genes and germline are mouse. The read falls 1 residue short of the CDR3 end, and the missing part is taken from the germline J gene. The chain links TRBV17 to TRBJ2-5, with D maybe TRBD1 (6 bases). CDR3 length equals 13 residues. Trimming cost V 5 bases and J 2 bases, with 8 bases left between them. CDR1 MNHDT and CDR2 YYDKIL come from the germline V gene. The CDR3 protein is CASSPDSQDTQYF. CDR3 DNA (partial): TGTGCTAGCAGTCCGGACAGCCAAGACACCCAGTAC.

Turning to this clone: Mouse gene names apply. The read halts 1 residue ahead of the CDR3 end, with the missing end drawn from the germline J gene. The chain uses TRBV5 and TRBJ2-2; 10 positions match TRBD2. The CDR3 length is 16 residues. Looked up from germline, CDR1 is LGHNA and CDR2 is YNLKQL (reference sequence). The junction had 4 bases not matched to a gene; V was cut back by 4 bases and J by 2 bases. The sequenced part of the CDR3 DNA is TGTGCCAGCAGCCCCGACTGGGGGGTCAACACCGGGCAGCTCTAC. Translation gives CASSPDWGVNTGQLY. The CDR3 reads in full as CASSPDWGVNTGQLYF.